One sample yielded the 20 T cell receptor beta chains listed below, sequenced in a study of blood T cell repertoires in COVID-19. The repertoire was sequenced with immunoSEQ multiplex PCR; TCRdb's copy has only in-frame clones and lacks some. The sample holds just over 150,000 clones, 82% seen once. Sequencing was done on a sample of peripheral blood. These receptors all come from a woman aged 40-49 years with COVID-19, enrolled during active disease.

This rearrangement joins TRBV29-1 to TRBJ1-2, with D perhaps TRBD1 (5 bases). Germline loops: CDR1 SQVTM, CDR2 ANQGSEA. V shed 7 bases and J shed 3 bases, with 15 bases lying between them. There are 13 residues in the CDR3. CDR3: CSAQGGDYYGYTF. The CDR3 nucleotides are TGCAGCGCGCAGGGTGGGGATTACTATGGCTACACCTTC. Drawing the rest from reference TRBV29-1 and TRBJ1-2, the complete variable domain is SAVISQKPSRDICQRGTSLTIQCQVDSQVTMMFWYRQQPGQSLTLIATANQGSEATYESGFVIDKFPISRPNLTFSTLTVSNMSPEDSSIYLCSAQGGDYYGYTFGSGTRLTVV.

The chain uses TRBV6-5 and TRBJ2-2, with 9 positions matching TRBD1. V gave up 0 bases and J gave up 7 bases; unmatched junction bases: 3. Per the germline V gene, CDR1 is MNHEY and CDR2 is SVGAGI. The CDR3 totals 15 residues. The CDR3 spells CASSYSTGGNGELFF. CDR3 bases: TGTGCCAGCAGTTACTCGACAGGGGGGAACGGGGAGCTGTTTTTT.

V and J are TRBV18 and TRBJ1-2, with 8 bases fitting TRBD1. V was clipped by 4 bases and J by 3 bases; unmatched bases: 4. The germline V gene has CDR1 KGHSH and CDR2 LQKENI. The CDR3 is 14 amino acids. The CDR3 reads CASSLGTGYYGYTF. In nucleotides, the CDR3 is TGTGCCAGCTCACTAGGGACAGGCTACTATGGCTACACCTTC. The full variable domain, rest sourced from reference TRBV18 and TRBJ1-2, is NAGVMQNPRHLVRRRGQEARLRCSPMKGHSHVYWYRQLPEEGLKFMVYLQKENIIDESGMPKERFSAEFPKEGPSILRIQQVVRGDSAAYFCASSLGTGYYGYTFGSGTRLTVV.

V gene TRBV29-1 combines with J gene TRBJ2-5, with TRBD2 matching over 7 bases. Germline CDR1 reads SQVTM; CDR2 reads ANQGSEA. Germline trimming cut 4 bases from V and 2 bases from J; bases unmatched to any gene: 7. The length of the CDR3 is 14 residues. In DNA, the CDR3 is TGCAGCGTTGGCGGTGGACTAGTTCAAGAGACCCAGTACTTC. Residues: CSVGGGLVQETQYF.

The CDR3 protein is CASSRMTGAGGYTF. CDR3 DNA: TGTGCCAGCAGCCGGATGACAGGGGCGGGCGGCTACACCTTC. V usage is TRBV5-4 and J usage is TRBJ1-2; 8 bases are a match to TRBD1. Losses at the gene ends were 4 bases for V and 8 bases for J; bases not matched to a gene: 10. The CDR3 is made up of 14 amino acids. From germline, CDR1 is SGHNT and CDR2 YYREEE (reference sequence).

The chain employs TRBV18 and TRBJ2-5; 8 bases map to TRBD2. This CDR3 is 13 amino acids long. Germline lookup yields CDR1 KGHSH and CDR2 LQKENI. After removal of 5 bases from V and 3 bases from J, the junction contained 2 bases not matched to a gene. CDR3 coding DNA: TGTGCCAGCTCAACACTAGCGGAAGAGACCCAGTACTTC. This sequence encodes CASSTLAEETQYF.

With regard to this clone: The sample contains more than one DNA sequence encoding this CDR3. The chain links TRBV6-5 to TRBJ2-2, with no clear D. This CDR3 is built from 12 residues. Looked up from germline, CDR1 is MNHEY and CDR2 is SVGAGI. V was pared by 5 bases and J by 4 bases, with 5 bases between. This CDR3 reads CASSPRTGELFF. DNA of the CDR3: TGTGCCAGCAGTCCCCGCACCGGGGAGCTGTTTTTT.

This clone was detected only a few times. J is TRBJ1-3 and V is TRBV4-1, with no clear D. V was trimmed by 1 base and J by 0 bases, leaving 4 bases between them. There are 14 residues in the CDR3. Per germline, CDR1 MGHRA and CDR2 YSYEKL. The CDR3: CASSQARSGNTIYF. The CDR3 nucleotides are TGCGCCAGCAGCCAAGCTCGCTCTGGAAACACCATATATTTT.

This CDR3 is CASSRTGGFIYEQYF. CDR3 coding DNA: TGCGCCAGCAGCCGTACAGGGGGTTTTATCTACGAGCAGTACTTC. The V call is TRBV5-1, the J call TRBJ2-7, with TRBD1 identical over 8 bases. Germline V gene sequence: CDR1 SGHRS, CDR2 YFSETQ. V lost 4 bases, J lost 3 bases, and 9 bases stayed unmatched. The CDR3 sequence is 15 residues long.

The chain carries TRBV7-2 and TRBJ2-2, with 8 positions matching TRBD1. J was trimmed by 2 bases and V by 5 bases; bases with no gene match: 7. CDR1 SGHTA and CDR2 FQGNSA come from the germline V gene. The CDR3 consists of 16 residues. The DNA of the CDR3 is TGTGCCAGCAGCCCTCAGGGGGCCCTAAACACCGGGGAGCTGTTTTTT. Protein: CASSPQGALNTGELFF. The entire variable domain, with the rest obtained from reference TRBV7-2 and TRBJ2-2, is as follows: GAGVSQSPSNKVTEKGKDVELRCDPISGHTALYWYRQSLGQGLEFLIYFQGNSAPDKSGLPSDRFSAERTGGSVSTLTIQRTQQEDSAVYLCASSPQGALNTGELFFGEGSRLTVL.

The chain is built from TRBV18 and TRBJ2-5; TRBD2 matches at 13 bases. CDR3 length: 17 residues. V shed 0 bases and J 5 bases; nucleotides not matched to a gene: 6. Germline CDR1 reads KGHSH; CDR2 reads LQKENI. CDR3 protein: CASSPPGLAGERETQYF. The CDR3 region has the DNA TGTGCCAGCTCACCACCAGGACTAGCGGGGGAGCGGGAGACCCAGTACTTC.

J is TRBJ2-7 and V is TRBV9, with TRBD2 identical over 7 bases. The germline CDR1 and CDR2 sequences are SGDLS and YYNGEE. The CDR3 is 14 amino acids. Trimming removed 0 bases from V and 3 bases from J; junction bases left unmatched: 3. CDR3 in DNA: TGTGCCAGCAGCGTAGCGGCTAGCGGCTACGAGCAGTACTTC. Its protein is CASSVAASGYEQYF.

The rearrangement links TRBV27 to TRBJ2-7, with 9 bases that match TRBD1. CDR3 length: 16 amino acids. The germline V gene encodes CDR1 MNHEY and CDR2 SMNVEV (reference sequence). V trimming: 5 bases; J trimming: 4 bases; junction bases outside the gene matches: 12. CDR3 nucleotide sequence: TGTGCCAGCAGTCCGACCGGGACAGGGATCCCGTACGAGCAGTACGTC. Encoded protein: CASSPTGTGIPYEQYV.

The chain links TRBV7-8 to TRBJ1-1; 9 bases fit TRBD1. Germline assignment: CDR1 SGHVS and CDR2 FQNEAQ. Unmatched junction bases numbered 9, after V lost 1 base and J lost 6 bases. CDR3 size: 16 residues. The CDR3 spells CASSLVKGTGSAEAFF. CDR3 sequence (DNA): TGTGCCAGCAGCTTAGTGAAGGGGACAGGGAGCGCTGAAGCTTTCTTT.

This sequence joins TRBV5-8 and TRBJ2-7, with D hard to call. This CDR3 contains 13 residues. V dropped 2 bases and J dropped 4 bases, with 10 bases sitting between them. CDR1 is SGHTS and CDR2 is YDEGEE in the germline V gene. In DNA, the CDR3 is TGTGCCAGCAGCTTACGGGTGCGTTACGAGCAGTACTTC. Protein: CASSLRVRYEQYF.

This chain links TRBV19 with TRBJ2-1, with D possibly matching TRBD1 (6 bases). Trimming removed 4 bases at V and 3 bases at J, with 10 bases between. There are 14 residues in the CDR3. Germline CDR1 is LNHDA and CDR2 is SQIVND (reference sequence). Here the CDR3 reads CASSRGQNYNEQFF. The CDR3 nucleotides read TGTGCCAGTAGTAGGGGACAAAACTACAATGAGCAGTTCTTC.

The chain joins TRBV4-1 to TRBJ2-7; 10 nucleotides align to TRBD2. The junction had 6 bases not matched to a gene; V was cut back by 1 base and J by 3 bases. The CDR3 has 16 residues. CDR1 and CDR2 from the germline V gene are MGHRA and YSYEKL. The CDR3 coding sequence is TGCGCCAGCAGCCAAGCCACTAGCGGGACCTACTACGAGCAGTACTTC. It encodes CASSQATSGTYYEQYF.

The rearrangement joins TRBV18 to TRBJ2-7; D remains ambiguous. V shed 3 bases and J shed 4 bases, with 10 bases lying between them. Germline CDR1 is KGHSH and CDR2 is LQKENI. The CDR3 has 13 amino acids. The DNA of the CDR3 is TGTGCCAGCTCACCTCCCTACGGTTACGAGCAGTACTTC. Its protein product is CASSPPYGYEQYF.

The chain employs TRBV15 and TRBJ1-4; D unresolved. This CDR3 is 13 amino acids long. Germline V gene sequence: CDR1 LNHNV, CDR2 YYDKDF (reference sequence). Trimming shortened V by 8 bases and J by 8 bases, and 15 bases separated the two germline ends. In DNA form, the CDR3 reads TGTGCCACCCAAGCCGCAACCGCCGAAAAACTGTTTTTT. This translates into CATQAATAEKLFF. The full variable domain, its missing parts supplied by reference TRBV15 and TRBJ1-4, is DAMVIQNPRYQVTQFGKPVTLSCSQTLNHNVMYWYQQKSSQAPKLLFHYYDKDFNNEADTPDNFQSRRPNTSFCFLDIRSPGLGDTAMYLCATQAATAEKLFFGSGTQLSVL.

In its sample, this clone was seen once. The chain joins TRBV24-1 to TRBJ2-3; no clear D gene. Trimming stripped 4 bases from V and 2 bases from J, with 3 bases between. This CDR3 contains 12 residues. Germline-derived CDR1 and CDR2 are KGHDR and SFDVKD. CDR3 bases: TGTGCCACCAGTGACATCACAGATACGCAGTATTTT. This translates into CATSDITDTQYF.